One sample yielded the 10 T cell receptor beta chains listed below, sequenced in a study of shared clonotypes between healthy human individuals. Naive CD8 cells were CD45RO-negative, positively selected for CCR7, excluding terminally differentiated effector memory CD45RA+ cells. Produced via immunoSEQ multiplex PCR; TCRdb's table is partial and in-frame only. Among about 2,100,000 clones, 85% to 95% were seen once, and the ten largest hold approximately 1.7%. The material sequenced was naive CD8+ T cells from PBMCs. These receptors were obtained from a man aged 18-30 years in good health. Some clones in this sample may be carry-over from other donors' samples.

This CDR3 is CASSFTSGTTYEQYF. The CDR3 nucleotides read TGTGCCAGCAGCTTCACTAGCGGCACGACCTACGAGCAGTACTTC. This chain joins TRBV7-2 and TRBJ2-7; 8 bases align to TRBD2. V lost 3 bases and J lost 2; bases outside the gene matches: 6. CDR3 length equals 15 residues. Germline lookup yields CDR1 SGHTA and CDR2 FQGNSA. Full variable domain (missing parts from reference TRBV7-2 and TRBJ2-7): GAGVSQSPSNKVTEKGKDVELRCDPISGHTALYWYRQSLGQGLEFLIYFQGNSAPDKSGLPSDRFSAERTGGSVSTLTIQRTQQEDSAVYLCASSFTSGTTYEQYFGPGTRLTVT.

The chain combines TRBV18 with TRBJ1-2, with 12 nucleotides matching TRBD1. The germline V gene has CDR1 KGHSH and CDR2 LQKENI. The V and J ends lost 6 bases and 5 bases, in that order; junction bases with no gene match: 10. The CDR3 runs 16 residues. CDR3 protein: CASSGTGGAQMYGYTF. As DNA, the CDR3 is TGTGCCAGCTCTGGGACAGGGGGCGCGCAAATGTATGGCTACACCTTC.

The J gene is TRBJ2-3, the V gene TRBV7-3, with a weak D call TRBD1 (5 bases). The V gene lost 5 bases and the J gene lost 4 bases, with 10 bases spanning the gap. CDR1 and CDR2 from the germline V gene are SGHTA and FQGTGA. CDR3 length equals 13 residues. CDR3 in amino acids: CASSPSRADTQYF. As DNA, the CDR3 is TGTGCCAGCAGCCCCTCCAGGGCAGATACGCAGTATTTT.

The rearrangement links TRBV19 to TRBJ2-7; possible D gene TRBD1, 6 bases. V dropped 5 bases and J dropped 4 bases, with 12 bases sitting between them. Germline loops: CDR1 LNHDA, CDR2 SQIVND (reference sequence). The CDR3 runs 13 residues. DNA of the CDR3: TGTGCCAGTAGTCGGGACATCGGTTACGAGCAGTACTTC. Its protein is CASSRDIGYEQYF.

Worth noting for this clone: Different DNA sequences within this sample yield the same CDR3. The V call is TRBV11-2, the J call TRBJ2-7; TRBD2 matches 7 bases. Trimming cost V 6 bases and J 2 bases; bases outside gene matches: 4. The CDR3 spans 13 residues. The germline V gene has CDR1 SGHAT and CDR2 FQNNGV. The CDR3 DNA reads TGTGCCAGCAGTCTGAGCGGGGCCTACGAGCAGTACTTC. It encodes CASSLSGAYEQYF.

This clone was recorded once. The CDR3 loop is CASSIYWGTYEQYF. CDR3 nucleotide sequence: TGTGCCAGTAGTATCTATTGGGGAACCTACGAGCAGTACTTC. The chain uses TRBV19 and TRBJ2-7, with D uncertain. The germline CDR1 and CDR2 sequences are LNHDA and SQIVND (reference sequence). Trimming cost V 3 bases and J 2 bases, with 11 bases left between them. This CDR3 is 14 amino acids long.

V and J are TRBV2 and TRBJ2-5; 9 bases match TRBD1. CDR3 length: 20 residues. Germline V lookup: CDR1 SNHLY, CDR2 FYNNEI. The V gene end was trimmed by 3 bases and the J gene end by 2 bases; junction bases not matched to a gene: 19. The CDR3 sequence is CASSDISGITGGRGQETQYF. DNA for the CDR3: TGTGCCAGCAGTGATATTTCGGGGATCACAGGGGGCCGGGGGCAAGAGACCCAGTACTTC.

This chain links TRBV7-8 with TRBJ2-7; D may be TRBD2 (6 bases). V was cut by 5 bases and J by 4 bases, with 24 bases left in between. The CDR3 has 17 amino acids. Germline lookup yields CDR1 SGHVS and CDR2 FQNEAQ. The CDR3 region is CASSPRSSGEVFYEQYF. CDR3 nucleotides: TGTGCCAGCAGCCCCCGGTCCTCGGGAGAGGTCTTTTACGAGCAGTACTTC.

The rearrangement uses TRBV16 and TRBJ2-7; a weak D match, TRBD1 (6 bases). CDR3 length: 13 amino acids. Trimming removed 6 bases at V and 3 bases at J, with 12 bases between. Germline values: CDR1 KGHSY, CDR2 FQNENV. The CDR3 is CASRGTHDYEQYF. DNA of the CDR3: TGTGCCAGCAGAGGGACACACGACTACGAGCAGTACTTC.

V gene TRBV13 combines with J gene TRBJ2-6, with TRBD1 as a possible D gene (6 bases). The CDR3 runs 17 residues. Germline lookup yields CDR1 PRHDT and CDR2 FYEKMQ (reference sequence). Trimming pared 5 bases from V and 0 bases from J, leaving 14 bases between. The CDR3 region is CASSAWTESSGANVLTF. The CDR3 DNA is TGTGCCAGCAGCGCATGGACAGAGAGCTCTGGGGCCAACGTCCTGACTTTC.